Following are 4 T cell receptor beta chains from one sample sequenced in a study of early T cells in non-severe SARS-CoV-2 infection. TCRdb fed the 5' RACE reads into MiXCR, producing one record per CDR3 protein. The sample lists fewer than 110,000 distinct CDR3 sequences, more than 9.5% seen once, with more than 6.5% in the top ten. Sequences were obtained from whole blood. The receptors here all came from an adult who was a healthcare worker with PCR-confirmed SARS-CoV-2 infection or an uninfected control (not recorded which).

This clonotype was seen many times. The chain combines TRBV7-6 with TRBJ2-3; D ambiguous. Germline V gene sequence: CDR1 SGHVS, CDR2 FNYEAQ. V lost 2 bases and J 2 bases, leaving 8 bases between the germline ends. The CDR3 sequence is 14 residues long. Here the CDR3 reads CASSLRRITDTQYF. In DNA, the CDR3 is TGTGCCAGCAGCTTAAGACGGATCACAGATACGCAGTATTTT.

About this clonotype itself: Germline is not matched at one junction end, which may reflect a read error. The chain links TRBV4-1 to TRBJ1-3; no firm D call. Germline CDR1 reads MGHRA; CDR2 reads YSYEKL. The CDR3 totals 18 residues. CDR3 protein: CASSQVPGDGVSENTIYF. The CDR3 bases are TGCGCCAGCAGCCAAGTCCCCGGCGACGGAGTCTCTGAAAACACCATATATTTT.

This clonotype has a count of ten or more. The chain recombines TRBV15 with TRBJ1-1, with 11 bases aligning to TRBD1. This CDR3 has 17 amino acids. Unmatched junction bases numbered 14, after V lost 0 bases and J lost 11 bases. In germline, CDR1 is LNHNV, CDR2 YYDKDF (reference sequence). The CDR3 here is CATSRDWGRGQGALAFF. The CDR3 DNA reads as TGTGCCACCAGCAGAGACTGGGGCAGAGGACAGGGGGCATTGGCTTTCTTT.

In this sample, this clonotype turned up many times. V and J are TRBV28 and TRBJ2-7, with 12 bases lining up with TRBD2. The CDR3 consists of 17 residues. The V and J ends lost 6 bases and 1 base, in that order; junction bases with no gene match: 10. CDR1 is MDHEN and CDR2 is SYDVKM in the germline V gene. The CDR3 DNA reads TGTGCCAGCAGCTCTAGACTAGCGGGAGCCGGGTCCTACGAGCAGTACTTC. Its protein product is CASSSRLAGAGSYEQYF.